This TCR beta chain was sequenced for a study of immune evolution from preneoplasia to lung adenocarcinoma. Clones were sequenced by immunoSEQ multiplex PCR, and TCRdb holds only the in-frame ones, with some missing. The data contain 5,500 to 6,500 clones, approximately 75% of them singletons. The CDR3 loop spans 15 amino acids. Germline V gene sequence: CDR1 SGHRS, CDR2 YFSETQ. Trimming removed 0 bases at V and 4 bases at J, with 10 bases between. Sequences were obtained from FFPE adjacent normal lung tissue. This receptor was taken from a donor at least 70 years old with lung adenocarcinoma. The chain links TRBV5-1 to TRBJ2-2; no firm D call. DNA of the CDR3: TGCGCCAGCAGCTTGGAACAGACTGGCACCGGGGAGCTGTTTTTT. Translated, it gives CASSLEQTGTGELFF. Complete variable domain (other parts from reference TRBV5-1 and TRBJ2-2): KAGVTQTPRYLIKTRGQQVTLSCSPISGHRSVSWYQQTPGQGLQFLFEYFSETQRNKGNFPGRFSGRQFSNSRSEMNVSTLELGDSALYLCASSLEQTGTGELFFGEGSRLTVL.